These 14 T cell receptor beta chains share one sample of origin, sequenced in a study of cytomegalovirus exposure and HLA in healthy donors. Primers included in the PCR were 60 Vbeta and 13 Jbeta primers. This table comes from immunoSEQ multiplex PCR, and its TCRdb copy is limited to in-frame clones, with some not included. This table holds about 190,000 clones, approximately 78% found once. Sequencing input: PBMCs. The receptors stem from a young woman in good health and CMV-seronegative.

V is TRBV6-1 and J is TRBJ2-1, with D possibly matching TRBD2 (6 bases). The CDR3 covers 16 residues. Germline V gives CDR1 MNHNS, CDR2 SASEGT. V was pared by 2 bases and J by 2 bases, with 13 bases between. The CDR3 spells CASSEMTGVPYNEQFF. In DNA, the CDR3 is TGTGCCAGCAGTGAAATGACGGGAGTGCCCTACAATGAGCAGTTCTTC.

This clone was recorded only once. The J gene is TRBJ1-5, the V gene TRBV30; D might be TRBD1 (6 bases). Looked up from germline, CDR1 is GTSNPN and CDR2 is SVGIG (reference sequence). The CDR3 totals 14 residues. V lost 0 bases, J lost 6 bases, and 12 bases lay in between. The CDR3 spells CAWSVRGGGQPQHF. The CDR3 DNA reads as TGTGCCTGGAGTGTGAGGGGAGGGGGTCAGCCCCAGCATTTT. The variable domain in full, completed from reference TRBV30 and TRBJ1-5, reads SQTIHQWPATLVQPVGSPLSLECTVEGTSNPNLYWYRQAAGRGLQLLFYSVGIGQISSEVPQNLSASRPQDRQFILSSKKLLLSDSGFYLCAWSVRGGGQPQHFGDGTRLSIL.

The chain has TRBV9 and TRBJ2-7; 9 nucleotides align to TRBD1. Germline assignment: CDR1 SGDLS and CDR2 YYNGEE. J gave up 4 bases and V 2 bases, and 4 bases lay outside the gene matches. This CDR3 comprises 14 residues. CDR3: CASSVAGTGYEQYF. The CDR3 DNA reads as TGTGCCAGCAGCGTCGCCGGGACAGGGTACGAGCAGTACTTC. Full variable domain (remainder filled in from reference TRBV9 and TRBJ2-7): DSGVTQTPKHLITATGQRVTLRCSPRSGDLSVYWYQQSLDQGLQFLIQYYNGEERAKGNILERFSAQQFPDLHSELNLSSLELGDSALYFCASSVAGTGYEQYFGPGTRLTVT.

V usage is TRBV27 and J usage is TRBJ2-7; 14 bases are shared with TRBD2. The CDR3 has 18 residues. Germline V gives CDR1 MNHEY, CDR2 SMNVEV (reference sequence). Trimming took 2 bases from V and 5 from J; bases not matched to a gene: 11. Here the CDR3 reads CASSLTWLGLAGAHEQYF. The CDR3 DNA follows: TGTGCCAGCAGTTTAACCTGGCTGGGACTAGCGGGAGCCCACGAGCAGTACTTC.

V usage is TRBV6-5 and J usage is TRBJ2-2, with D possibly TRBD2 on 5 matching bases. The CDR3 totals 12 residues. V lost 2 bases and J 7 bases, leaving 5 bases between the germline ends. The V gene's germline CDR1 is MNHEY and CDR2 SVGAGI. The CDR3 reads CASSYRGGELFF. In nucleotides, the CDR3 is TGTGCCAGCAGTTACCGGGGCGGGGAGCTGTTTTTT.

Concerning this clone itself: Other DNA sequences from this sample encode an identical CDR3 as well. The J gene is TRBJ1-1, the V gene TRBV7-6, with a weak D call TRBD1 (6 bases). V lost 10 bases and J lost 5, with 17 bases in between. Germline CDR1 reads SGHVS; CDR2 reads FNYEAQ. CDR3 length: 13 residues. The CDR3 DNA reads as TGTGCCAAGCTACAGGGCGATAGGACTGAAGCTTTCTTT. Its translation is CAKLQGDRTEAFF.

CDR3 residues: CASSVGTVQETQYF. For the CDR3, the DNA is TGTGCCAGCAGCGTTGGGACAGTCCAAGAGACCCAGTACTTC. The chain combines TRBV7-6 with TRBJ2-5, with 7 bases aligning to TRBD1. V dropped 5 bases and J dropped 1; count of bases not matched to a gene: 4. CDR3 length: 14 residues. Germline values: CDR1 SGHVS, CDR2 FNYEAQ.

This chain joins TRBV6-1 and TRBJ1-1; 10 bases fit TRBD1. CDR3 length: 16 amino acids. With V trimmed by 3 bases and J by 3 bases, 7 bases remained unmatched. The germline gives CDR1 MNHNS, CDR2 SASEGT. CDR3 region: CASSDPGQGRYTEAFF. The CDR3 DNA sequence: TGTGCCAGCAGTGATCCGGGACAGGGGCGCTACACTGAAGCTTTCTTT.

This chain connects TRBV7-9 to TRBJ2-5; 7 positions match TRBD1. The CDR3 is 14 amino acids. The ends lost 4 bases at V and 3 bases at J; junction bases unmatched: 5. Germline V gene data show CDR1 as SEHNR and CDR2 as FQNEAQ (reference sequence). CDR3 sequence (DNA): TGTGCCAGCAGCTCGACAGGGTCCAAAGAGACCCAGTACTTC. Its translation is CASSSTGSKETQYF.

The genes are TRBV6-1 and TRBJ2-7; 7 positions match TRBD2. This CDR3 comprises 13 residues. Germline V gene data show CDR1 as MNHNS and CDR2 as SASEGT. Losses at the gene ends were 6 bases for V and 7 bases for J; bases not matched to a gene: 9. CDR3 sequence: CASRTGDYREQYF. Written as DNA, the CDR3 is TGTGCCAGCAGAACCGGGGACTACAGGGAGCAGTACTTC.

This chain connects TRBV27 to TRBJ1-1; D ambiguous. The CDR3 covers 14 residues. Trimming took off 4 bases at V and 2 bases at J, with 11 bases between the two ends. From germline, CDR1 is MNHEY and CDR2 SMNVEV (reference sequence). The CDR3 DNA reads TGTGCCAGCAGTTCGGACTACGTAAACACTGAAGCTTTCTTT. Translating it yields CASSSDYVNTEAFF.

This rearrangement joins TRBV5-5 to TRBJ1-2; no reliable D call. V lost 5 bases and J 7 bases, leaving 15 bases between the germline ends. The CDR3 covers 13 residues. Germline V gene data show CDR1 as SGHKS and CDR2 as YYEKEE (reference sequence). CDR3 residues: CASRLSREGGYTF. CDR3 nucleotide sequence: TGTGCCAGCAGATTATCACGGGAAGGTGGCTACACCTTC.

This chain joins TRBV6-5 and TRBJ2-3; 11 bases line up with TRBD2. The junction had 6 bases not matched to a gene; V was cut back by 4 bases and J by 3 bases. The CDR3 covers 16 residues. The germline V gene encodes CDR1 MNHEY and CDR2 SVGAGI. In DNA form, the CDR3 reads TGTGCCAGCAGTTCCCTTACTAGCGGGAGTACAGATACGCAGTATTTT. It specifies CASSSLTSGSTDTQYF.

The chain links TRBV28 to TRBJ2-7; weak D call: TRBD1 (6 bases). The V end lost 7 bases, the J end lost 1 base, and 14 bases lay between the germline ends. The CDR3 covers 14 residues. Germline V CDR1 and CDR2: MDHEN, SYDVKM. The CDR3 coding sequence is TGTGCCAGCACCAAGGTAGGGGGTTCCTACGAGCAGTACTTC. Encoded protein: CASTKVGGSYEQYF.